This T cell receptor beta chain was captured by sequencing in a study of CD8+ T cells in alopecia areata. For the study at large: The protocol delivered tofacitinib for 6 to 18 months, then withdrew it for 6 months. Treated patients received severity scores based on the percentage of scalp area affected. General study points: The treated group had a single nonresponder, limiting CD8+ expansion-response conclusions. Alopecia totalis/universalis scalp especially showed more expanded CD8+ clones than normal scalp.

V was pared by 0 bases and J by 5 bases, with 0 bases of the junction left unmatched. Per the germline V gene, CDR1 is GTSNPN and CDR2 is SVGIG (reference sequence). The CDR3 is 13 residues long. RNA was isolated and reverse transcribed to cDNA, the sequencing template. Only in-frame clones appear in the TCRdb table, and some are missing; sequencing was by immunoSEQ multiplex PCR. The sample records 120,000 or so clones, around 63% being singletons. Treatment reported: oral pan-JAK inhibitor, 5-10 mg twice daily. This clone is a singleton in its sample. Its antigen is unknown. This chain uses TRBV30 with TRBJ2-3; 9 bases align to TRBD2. The receptor was isolated from a human donor with alopecia areata. The sample here was CD4+ T cells sorted from blood, taken at week 4, from a patient treated with tofacitinib. The CDR3 nucleotides read TGTGCCTGGAGTGTTAGCGGGGGAGATACGCAGTATTTT. Translated: CAWSVSGGDTQYF. The full variable domain, with the rest looked up from reference TRBV30 and TRBJ2-3, is SQTIHQWPATLVQPVGSPLSLECTVEGTSNPNLYWYRQAAGRGLQLLFYSVGIGQISSEVPQNLSASRPQDRQFILSSKKLLLSDSGFYLCAWSVSGGDTQYFGPGTRLTVL.